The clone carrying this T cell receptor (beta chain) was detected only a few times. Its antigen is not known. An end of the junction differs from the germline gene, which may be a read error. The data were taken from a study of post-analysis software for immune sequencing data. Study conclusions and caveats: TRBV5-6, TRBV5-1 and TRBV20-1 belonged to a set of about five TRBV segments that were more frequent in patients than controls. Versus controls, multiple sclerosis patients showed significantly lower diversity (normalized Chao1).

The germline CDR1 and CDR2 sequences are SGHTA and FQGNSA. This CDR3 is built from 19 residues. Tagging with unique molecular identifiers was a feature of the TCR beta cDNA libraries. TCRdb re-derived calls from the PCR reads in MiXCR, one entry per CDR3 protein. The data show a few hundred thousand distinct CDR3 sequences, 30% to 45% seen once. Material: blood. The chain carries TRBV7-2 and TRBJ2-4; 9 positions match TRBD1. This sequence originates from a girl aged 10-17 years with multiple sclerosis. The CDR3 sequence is CASSLGGQGLREAKNIQYF. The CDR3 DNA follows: TGTGCCAGCAGTTTAGGGGGACAGGGCTTAAGGGAAGCCAAAAACATTCAGTACTTC.